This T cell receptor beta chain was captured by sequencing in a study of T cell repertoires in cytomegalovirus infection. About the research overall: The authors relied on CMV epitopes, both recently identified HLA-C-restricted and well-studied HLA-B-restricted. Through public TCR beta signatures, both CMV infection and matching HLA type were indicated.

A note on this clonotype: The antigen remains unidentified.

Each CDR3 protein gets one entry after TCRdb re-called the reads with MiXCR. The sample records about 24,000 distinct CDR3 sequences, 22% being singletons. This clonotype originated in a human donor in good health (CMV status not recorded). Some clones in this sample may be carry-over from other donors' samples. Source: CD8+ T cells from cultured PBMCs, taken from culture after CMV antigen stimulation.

CDR3 residues: CSVEVQGGEGYTF. The CDR3 DNA is TGCAGCGTTGAAGTTCAGGGGGGTGAGGGCTACACCTTC. The chain employs TRBV29-1 and TRBJ1-2; the match to TRBD1 covers 7 bases. The CDR3 length is 13 residues. In germline, CDR1 is SQVTM, CDR2 ANQGSEA. V lost 1 base to trimming and J lost 8 bases; unmatched junction nucleotides: 7.